This T cell receptor beta chain was captured in a study of blood T cell repertoires in COVID-19. Study overall: Both acute and convalescent COVID-19 samples were obtained from the United States, Italy and Spain. Nucleic acid was either cDNA or gDNA, and it came from T cells, B-cell-depleted T cells, or PBMCs.

The CDR3 is 11 residues long. CDR1 and CDR2 (germline): SGHNT, YYREEE (reference sequence). V was cut by 4 bases and J by 7 bases, with 8 bases left in between. Authors' data handling: Nucleated cell number was recorded as an estimate derived from reference gene primer amplification. The repertoire was sequenced with immunoSEQ multiplex PCR; TCRdb's copy has only in-frame clones and lacks some. V, J and clone size are those of that table, while D and trimming were read from the DNA. This table has approximately 57,000 clones, roughly four fifths appearing once. The sequence was collected from a woman of 80 years or more with acute or convalescent COVID-19. Sequenced material: peripheral blood. The rearrangement joins TRBV5-4 to TRBJ1-2; possible D gene TRBD1, 5 bases. The CDR3 loop reads CASSPGRGYTF. The DNA of the CDR3 is TGTGCCAGCAGCCCAGGGCGTGGCTACACCTTC.